The rows below give T cell receptor beta chains drawn from one sample of a study of T-cell memory formation after mild COVID-19. TCRdb re-analysed the 5' RACE reads in MiXCR, keeping a single row per CDR3 protein. Of 130,000 to 150,000 distinct CDR3 sequences in the sample, over 6% were seen once. Material for sequencing was PBMCs or a T cell subset sorted from them (not recorded which). Source of these receptors: an adult woman who had mild COVID-19 (a few samples of this study predate the infection). Cell type and time point are not known. The CDR3 runs from the conserved cysteine through the conserved F or W. D genes are given only for firm matches. Size tells how often a clone was seen (once, few, many) or the class of an expanded clone, and some rows leave it out.

>TRBV7-2|-|TRBJ1-5|-
TGTGCCAGCAGCTTAGATTTGCAGCCCCAGCATTTT
CASSLDLQPQHF
>TRBV12-3/TRBV12-4|-|TRBJ1-2|many
TGTGCCAGCAGTCAGGGCGATGGGGGACACCGGGCGGAAGGCTACACCTTC
CASSQGDGGHRAEGYTF
>TRBV10-3|-|TRBJ1-1|few
TGTGCCACAAGACAGAAGCTGAACACTGAAGCTTTCTTT
CATRQKLNTEAFF
>TRBV5-5|-|TRBJ1-3|-
TGTGCCAGCAGCCCGGGCCGAGGAAACACCATATATTTT
CASSPGRGNTIYF
>TRBV20-1|TRBD1|TRBJ2-1|many
TGCAGTGCTAGCGTTCAGGGGGCCCTCTACAATGAGCAGTTCTTC
CSASVQGALYNEQFF
>TRBV7-6|-|TRBJ1-2|-
TGTGCCAGCAGCCCCTGGACAGCTGCTAACTATGGCTACACCTTC
CASSPWTAANYGYTF
>TRBV6-2/TRBV6-3|-|TRBJ1-1|many
TGTGCCAGCAATACCGGGATTAACACTGAAGCTTTCTTT
CASNTGINTEAFF
>TRBV7-9|TRBD2|TRBJ2-1|many
TGTGCCAGCAGCTTAGAATCTAGCGGGGGCCTCCGTTACAATGAGCAGTTCTTC
CASSLESSGGLRYNEQFF
>TRBV7-2|-|TRBJ2-3|many
TGTGCCAGCAGCTTACAGTTGAGATCCACAGATACGCAGTATTTT
CASSLQLRSTDTQYF
>TRBV27|TRBD2|TRBJ2-5|-
TGTGCCAGCAGTCCCGCCCTAGCGGGAGTAGAGACCCAGTACTTC
CASSPALAGVETQYF
>TRBV30|-|TRBJ2-3|many
TGTGCCTGGAGTGTGGTCTATACGCAGTATTTT
CAWSVVYTQYF